Listed below are T cell receptor beta chains from one sample, sequenced in a study of cytomegalovirus exposure and HLA in healthy donors. This table comes from immunoSEQ multiplex PCR, and its TCRdb copy is limited to in-frame clones, with some not included. The sample includes 120,000 to 150,000 clones, about 80% seen only once; the top ten take around 5.4%. Specimen: PBMCs. The source of these receptors is a man aged 25 to 40 in good health and CMV-seropositive. Both conserved end residues are part of each CDR3. A D gene is named only where the DNA matches it firmly. Rows give clone size only sometimes, using once, few, many, or a class for an expanded clone.

clone size: NA
D gene: NA
J gene: TRBJ2-3
V gene: TRBV2
CDR3 protein: CASSLWTDNTDTQYF
CDR3 DNA: TGTGCCAGCAGTCTATGGACTGACAACACAGATACGCAGTATTTT

clone size: NA
D gene: NA
J gene: TRBJ1-2
V gene: TRBV5-5
CDR3 protein: CASSYVSDSSNYGYTF
CDR3 DNA: TGTGCCAGCAGCTACGTTTCGGACAGCTCTAACTATGGCTACACCTTC

clone size: few
D gene: NA
J gene: TRBJ1-1
V gene: TRBV7-6
CDR3 protein: CASSLARGGAVTEAFF
CDR3 DNA: TGTGCCAGCAGCTTAGCGCGGGGAGGGGCCGTCACTGAAGCTTTCTTT

clone size: NA
D gene: NA
J gene: TRBJ2-6
V gene: TRBV5-6
CDR3 protein: CASIRRTPGANVLTF
CDR3 DNA: TGTGCCAGCATCCGGAGGACTCCTGGGGCCAACGTCCTGACTTTC

clone size: NA
D gene: NA
J gene: TRBJ1-1
V gene: TRBV7-9
CDR3 protein: CSSSLAPGSRFEAFF
CDR3 DNA: TGTTCCAGCAGCTTAGCGCCTGGGTCGAGGTTTGAAGCTTTCTTT

clone size: NA
D gene: TRBD2
J gene: TRBJ2-1
V gene: TRBV28
CDR3 protein: CASSSAAGGPYNEQFF
CDR3 DNA: TGTGCCAGCAGTTCCGCCGCGGGGGGGCCTTACAATGAGCAGTTCTTC

clone size: NA
D gene: NA
J gene: TRBJ1-2
V gene: TRBV19
CDR3 protein: CASSIVGRGKEGYTF
CDR3 DNA: TGTGCCAGTAGTATAGTGGGCAGGGGAAAGGAGGGCTACACCTTC

clone size: NA
D gene: NA
J gene: TRBJ1-6
V gene: TRBV28
CDR3 protein: CASSFSYNSPLHF
CDR3 DNA: TGTGCCAGCAGTTTTAGCTATAATTCACCCCTCCACTTT

clone size: NA
D gene: TRBD1
J gene: TRBJ1-3
V gene: TRBV28
CDR3 protein: CAVSPGQGNTIYF
CDR3 DNA: TGTGCCGTTTCCCCGGGACAGGGAAACACCATATATTTT

clone size: NA
D gene: NA
J gene: TRBJ2-7
V gene: TRBV6-5
CDR3 protein: CASSYGRASYEQYF
CDR3 DNA: TGTGCCAGCAGTTACGGGCGGGCATCCTACGAGCAGTACTTC

clone size: NA
D gene: TRBD2
J gene: TRBJ2-2
V gene: TRBV7-9
CDR3 protein: CASSLVAGGGGELFF
CDR3 DNA: TGTGCCAGCAGCTTAGTAGCGGGGGGTGGCGGGGAGCTGTTTTTT

clone size: NA
D gene: TRBD1
J gene: TRBJ2-1
V gene: TRBV5-1
CDR3 protein: CASSLGQGKYNEQFF
CDR3 DNA: TGCGCCAGCAGCCTCGGACAGGGGAAATACAATGAGCAGTTCTTC

clone size: NA
D gene: TRBD2
J gene: TRBJ2-1
V gene: TRBV29-1
CDR3 protein: CSALSGRAGNEQFF
CDR3 DNA: TGCAGCGCTCTTAGCGGGAGGGCCGGTAATGAGCAGTTCTTC

clone size: few
D gene: TRBD1
J gene: TRBJ1-1
V gene: TRBV5-1
CDR3 protein: CASSSQGANTEAFF
CDR3 DNA: TGCGCCAGCAGCTCGCAGGGGGCGAACACTGAAGCTTTCTTT

clone size: NA
D gene: NA
J gene: TRBJ1-3
V gene: TRBV28
CDR3 protein: CASSSSVLGNTIYF
CDR3 DNA: NA

clone size: NA
D gene: TRBD1
J gene: TRBJ2-7
V gene: TRBV20-1
CDR3 protein: CSAPRGYEQYF
CDR3 DNA: TGCAGTGCTCCCAGGGGGTACGAGCAGTACTTC

clone size: few
D gene: NA
J gene: TRBJ2-3
V gene: TRBV14
CDR3 protein: CASSQDHGFTDTQYF
CDR3 DNA: TGTGCCAGCAGCCAAGATCACGGGTTCACAGATACGCAGTATTTT

clone size: NA
D gene: TRBD1
J gene: TRBJ1-6
V gene: TRBV25-1
CDR3 protein: CASRGGQGNSPLHF
CDR3 DNA: TGTGCCAGCAGAGGGGGACAGGGGAATTCACCCCTCCACTTT

clone size: NA
D gene: TRBD2
J gene: TRBJ2-2
V gene: TRBV9
CDR3 protein: CASETSGAPGELFF
CDR3 DNA: TGTGCCAGCGAGACCAGCGGGGCTCCCGGGGAGCTGTTTTTT

clone size: few
D gene: NA
J gene: TRBJ1-6
V gene: TRBV5-4
CDR3 protein: CASSLGRGDSPLHF
CDR3 DNA: TGTGCCAGCAGCTTGGGCAGGGGCGATTCACCCCTCCACTTT

clone size: NA
D gene: NA
J gene: TRBJ1-1
V gene: TRBV28
CDR3 protein: CASSAGKTVAFF
CDR3 DNA: TGTGCCAGCAGTGCGGGGAAAACCGTAGCTTTCTTT

clone size: few
D gene: NA
J gene: TRBJ2-5
V gene: TRBV2
CDR3 protein: CASHGQLQETQYF
CDR3 DNA: TGTGCCAGCCATGGACAGTTACAAGAGACCCAGTACTTC

clone size: NA
D gene: NA
J gene: TRBJ2-7
V gene: TRBV4-3
CDR3 protein: CASSQEAGVSYEQYF
CDR3 DNA: TGCGCCAGCAGCCAAGAGGCAGGGGTCTCCTACGAGCAGTACTTC

clone size: NA
D gene: TRBD2
J gene: TRBJ2-7
V gene: TRBV5-1
CDR3 protein: CASSLMSTSVSYEQYF
CDR3 DNA: TGCGCCAGCAGCTTGATGAGTACTAGCGTCTCGTACGAGCAGTACTTC

clone size: NA
D gene: NA
J gene: TRBJ1-2
V gene: TRBV18
CDR3 protein: CASSLRRQTDHYGYTF
CDR3 DNA: TGTGCCAGCTCACTACGTCGACAGACCGACCACTATGGCTACACCTTC

clone size: NA
D gene: NA
J gene: TRBJ1-6
V gene: TRBV9
CDR3 protein: CASSASGLINSPLHF
CDR3 DNA: TGTGCCAGCAGCGCCTCGGGACTCATTAATTCACCCCTCCACTTT

clone size: NA
D gene: TRBD1
J gene: TRBJ2-7
V gene: TRBV4-1
CDR3 protein: CASSPFPRDRASYEQYF
CDR3 DNA: TGCGCCAGCAGCCCATTCCCCCGGGACAGGGCTTCCTACGAGCAGTACTTC

clone size: NA
D gene: NA
J gene: TRBJ1-5
V gene: TRBV19
CDR3 protein: CAISGDSNQPQHF
CDR3 DNA: TGTGCCATTTCAGGGGATAGCAATCAGCCCCAGCATTTT

clone size: NA
D gene: NA
J gene: TRBJ2-2
V gene: TRBV15
CDR3 protein: CATSVTLITGELFF
CDR3 DNA: TGTGCCACCAGCGTGACATTAATAACCGGGGAGCTGTTTTTT

clone size: NA
D gene: TRBD1
J gene: TRBJ2-7
V gene: TRBV27
CDR3 protein: CASSLVRTGAYEQYF
CDR3 DNA: TGTGCCAGCAGTTTAGTCAGGACAGGGGCCTACGAGCAGTACTTC

clone size: NA
D gene: TRBD2
J gene: TRBJ2-1
V gene: TRBV5-1
CDR3 protein: CASRIAGGPKEQFF
CDR3 DNA: TGCGCCAGCCGAATAGCGGGGGGACCTAAGGAGCAGTTCTTC

clone size: NA
D gene: TRBD2
J gene: TRBJ2-7
V gene: TRBV29-1
CDR3 protein: CSVVAGAPSYEQYF
CDR3 DNA: TGCAGCGTCGTAGCGGGGGCCCCCTCCTACGAGCAGTACTTC

clone size: NA
D gene: NA
J gene: TRBJ1-6
V gene: TRBV19
CDR3 protein: CASSIPQGSPLHF
CDR3 DNA: TGTGCCAGTAGTATACCGCAGGGTTCACCCCTCCACTTT

clone size: few
D gene: TRBD1
J gene: TRBJ2-7
V gene: TRBV27
CDR3 protein: CASSLRQGVHEQYF
CDR3 DNA: TGTGCCAGCAGTTTGAGACAGGGGGTCCACGAGCAGTACTTC

clone size: NA
D gene: NA
J gene: TRBJ2-3
V gene: TRBV28
CDR3 protein: CASSRLATDTQYF
CDR3 DNA: TGTGCCAGCAGTAGGCTAGCCACAGATACGCAGTATTTT

clone size: NA
D gene: NA
J gene: TRBJ1-1
V gene: TRBV29-1
CDR3 protein: CSVLTGNTEAFF
CDR3 DNA: TGCAGCGTCTTGACAGGGAACACTGAAGCTTTCTTT

clone size: NA
D gene: NA
J gene: TRBJ1-1
V gene: TRBV4-1
CDR3 protein: CASSPLLRTENTEAFF
CDR3 DNA: TGCGCCAGCAGCCCGCTTTTACGGACAGAAAACACTGAAGCTTTCTTT

clone size: NA
D gene: NA
J gene: TRBJ1-2
V gene: TRBV6-1
CDR3 protein: CASSWTALSNYGYTF
CDR3 DNA: TGTGCCAGCAGTTGGACAGCGCTTTCTAACTATGGCTACACCTTC